The 32 T cell receptor beta chains presented below share a single source sample, sequenced in a study of beta chain features in type 1 diabetes. Expressed TCRB transcripts were sequenced because the isolated RNA had all been reverse transcribed beforehand. The assay was immunoSEQ multiplex PCR, and TCRdb's table has in-frame clones only and misses some. The profile shows hundreds of thousands of clones, less than 20% of them singletons. The sample consisted of naive CD4+ T cells from blood. These receptors came from a man between 18 and 29 years old in good health.

This chain connects TRBV5-1 to TRBJ2-1; TRBD1 aligns across 9 bases. The germline V gene has CDR1 SGHRS and CDR2 YFSETQ. The length of the CDR3 is 17 residues. Trimming took 4 bases from V and 7 from J; bases not matched to a gene: 15. The CDR3 DNA reads TGCGCCAGCAGCGTTGGTTATACAGGGGGCGCGGGTAATGAGCAGTTCTTC. Its translation: CASSVGYTGGAGNEQFF.

The V gene is TRBV14, the J gene TRBJ2-1; 10 bases agree with TRBD2. Germline V lookup: CDR1 SGHDN, CDR2 FVKESK. The CDR3 covers 15 residues. The V and J ends lost 0 bases and 6 bases, in that order; junction bases with no gene match: 2. The CDR3 DNA reads as TGTGCCAGCAGCCAAGATTGGACTAGCGGCAATGAGCAGTTCTTC. Translation gives CASSQDWTSGNEQFF.

This clone was seen a few times. V is TRBV6-6 and J is TRBJ1-2; weak D call: TRBD1 (5 bases). V gave up 5 bases and J gave up 6 bases, with 16 bases separating them. Germline-derived CDR1 and CDR2 are MNHNY and SVGAGI (reference sequence). The CDR3 extends over 14 amino acids. CDR3 coding DNA: TGTGCCAGCAGTAAACAGGAGCTATTGGATGGCTACACCTTC. This encodes CASSKQELLDGYTF.

This clone came up a few times. V usage is TRBV6-5 and J usage is TRBJ1-2, with D perhaps TRBD1 (6 bases). The germline V gene encodes CDR1 MNHEY and CDR2 SVGAGI. The CDR3 spans 14 residues. V dropped 2 bases and J dropped 3 bases, with 10 bases sitting between them. The CDR3 DNA sequence: TGTGCCAGCAGTTACCGGTGGACAGACTATGGCTACACCTTC. Translation gives CASSYRWTDYGYTF.

The rearrangement uses TRBV10-3 and TRBJ2-7; D unclear. V was shortened by 6 bases and J by 4 bases, with 10 bases between the two germline ends. Germline values: CDR1 ENHRY, CDR2 SYGVKD. This CDR3 has 12 residues. Written as DNA, the CDR3 is TGTGCCATCAGCCCCAGTCTATACGAGCAGTACTTC. This gives the protein CAISPSLYEQYF.

This clone was seen only a few times. This sequence joins TRBV27 and TRBJ1-1; no firm D call. There are 15 residues in the CDR3. Deletions cut 2 bases from V and 2 bases from J, with 12 bases between. Germline CDR1 is MNHEY and CDR2 is SMNVEV (reference sequence). Here the CDR3 reads CASSLGIATNTEAFF. The CDR3 DNA follows: TGTGCCAGCAGTTTAGGGATTGCGACAAACACTGAAGCTTTCTTT.

CDR3 in amino acids: CASSETSVELFF. CDR3 coding DNA: TGTGCCAGCAGTGAGACTAGCGTGGAGCTGTTTTTT. The chain employs TRBV6-1 and TRBJ2-2; 8 nucleotides match TRBD2. The CDR3 extends over 12 amino acids. V shed 3 bases and J 10 bases; nucleotides not matched to a gene: 1. The V gene's germline CDR1 is MNHNS and CDR2 SASEGT.

In its sample, this clone was seen a few times. As DNA, the CDR3 is TGCGCCAGCAGCCAAGACCGGCACCTCGACACCTACAATGAGCAGTTCTTC. Protein: CASSQDRHLDTYNEQFF. The gene calls are TRBV4-3 and TRBJ2-1; unclear D gene. This CDR3 region has 17 residues. Germline CDR1 LGHNA, CDR2 YSLEER. V shed 0 bases and J shed 2 bases, with 14 bases lying between them.

This sequence joins TRBV29-1 and TRBJ2-1, with TRBD2 matching over 10 bases. The germline gives CDR1 SQVTM, CDR2 ANQGSEA. Trimming cost V 6 bases and J 0 bases; bases outside gene matches: 8. CDR3 length: 16 amino acids. The CDR3 region is CSVLLAGALSYNEQFF. The DNA of the CDR3 is TGCAGCGTCCTCCTAGCGGGAGCCCTCTCCTACAATGAGCAGTTCTTC.

This sequence joins TRBV19 and TRBJ1-5; D is undetermined. Germline CDR1 LNHDA, CDR2 SQIVND (reference sequence). V was pared by 3 bases and J by 7 bases, with 13 bases between. The CDR3 length is 14 residues. CDR3 amino acids: CASSIPLGLQPQHF. As DNA, the CDR3 is TGTGCCAGTAGTATCCCTCTTGGGCTCCAGCCCCAGCATTTT.

This clone appeared a few times. The chain links TRBV5-1 to TRBJ1-1; TRBD1 matches at 8 bases. CDR1 and CDR2 (germline): SGHRS, YFSETQ. V was pared by 0 bases and J by 1 base, with 8 bases of the junction left unmatched. The CDR3 consists of 17 residues. CDR3 region: CASSLVFQGAKNTEAFF. In nucleotides, the CDR3 is TGCGCCAGCAGCTTGGTTTTCCAGGGGGCAAAGAACACTGAAGCTTTCTTT.

This clone has just a few counts. The V call is TRBV12-5, the J call TRBJ1-2, with 9 positions matching TRBD1. Germline V gene data show CDR1 as LGHNT and CDR2 as FRNRAP. V lost 5 bases and J lost 7; bases outside the gene matches: 5. The CDR3 has 13 amino acids. For the CDR3, the DNA is TGTGCTAGTGGTCCGGACAGGGGTTTTGGCTACACCTTC. It is translated as CASGPDRGFGYTF. The whole variable domain, remainder taken from reference TRBV12-5 and TRBJ1-2, is DARVTQTPRHKVTEMGQEVTMRCQPILGHNTVFWYRQTMMQGLELLAYFRNRAPLDDSGMPKDRFSAEMPDATLATLKIQPSEPRDSAVYFCASGPDRGFGYTFGSGTRLTVV.

This clone occurred a few times. The chain links TRBV6-6 to TRBJ2-5; TRBD2 agrees at 7 bases. After removal of 3 bases from V and 9 bases from J, the junction contained 16 bases not matched to a gene. Germline lookup yields CDR1 MNHNY and CDR2 SVGAGI (reference sequence). CDR3 length: 16 residues. The CDR3 DNA follows: TGTGCCAGCAGTTATGGGGCTAGCGGAAGTCGGGGGGCCCAGTACTTC. Its protein product is CASSYGASGSRGAQYF.

This clone has a handful of counts. This chain uses TRBV7-2 with TRBJ1-2, with D unresolved. The ends were cut back, 5 bases at V and 7 bases at J, with 8 bases in the middle. The CDR3 is 11 residues long. Germline V CDR1 and CDR2: SGHTA, FQGNSA. This CDR3 reads CASSGGIGYTF. The CDR3 DNA sequence: TGTGCCAGCAGCGGAGGAATTGGCTACACCTTC.

This clone was counted between two and nine times. CDR3 sequence reads: CASSEPGRTEAFF. CDR3 sequence (DNA): TGTGCCAGCAGTGAACCGGGGAGGACTGAAGCTTTCTTT. The gene calls are TRBV25-1 and TRBJ1-1; D gene ambiguous. V was cut by 2 bases and J by 5 bases, with 9 bases left in between. The CDR3 runs to 13 residues. CDR1 is MGHDK and CDR2 is SYGVNS in the germline V gene.

This clone has a handful of counts. The chain couples TRBV9 to TRBJ1-1; a weak D match, TRBD1 (5 bases). Trimming stripped 0 bases from V and 2 bases from J, with 11 bases between. Per germline, CDR1 SGDLS and CDR2 YYNGEE. The CDR3 contains 15 residues. The CDR3 nucleotides read TGTGCCAGCAGCGTAGGGGGCAGCCTCAACACTGAAGCTTTCTTT. The encoded protein is CASSVGGSLNTEAFF.

The V call is TRBV9, the J call TRBJ1-5; 8 bases agree with TRBD1. With 4 bases clipped from V and 11 bases from J, the junction kept 14 bases outside the gene matches. The CDR3 runs to 15 residues. In germline, CDR1 is SGDLS, CDR2 YYNGEE. The CDR3 sequence: CASSPTGQASGAQHF. Here the CDR3 DNA reads TGTGCCAGCAGCCCGACGGGACAGGCCAGCGGGGCCCAGCATTTT.

The genes are TRBV5-4 and TRBJ2-5; 10 bases are a match to TRBD2. Trimming at V came to 1 base and at J to 4 bases, leaving 4 bases not matched to a gene. The V gene's germline CDR1 is SGHNT and CDR2 YYREEE (reference sequence). The CDR3 has 15 amino acids. In DNA, the CDR3 is TGTGCCAGCAGCTTGACTAGCGGGGTGGGAGAGACCCAGTACTTC. It codes for CASSLTSGVGETQYF.

This clone came up a few times. This chain uses TRBV28 with TRBJ2-3; a weak D match, TRBD2 (6 bases). There are 18 residues in the CDR3. Between the trimmed V and J ends, which lost 1 base and 1 base, there was a span of 18 bases. Germline V CDR1 and CDR2: MDHEN, SYDVKM. The CDR3 bases are TGTGCCAGCAGTTTATTAAGCCGGAGGGCTCGACGCACAGATACGCAGTATTTT. This codes for CASSLLSRRARRTDTQYF.

This clone was observed a handful of times. The chain links TRBV5-1 to TRBJ1-4, with 7 bases lining up with TRBD1. Trimming removed 4 bases from V and 4 bases from J; junction bases left unmatched: 10. Germline V gene sequence: CDR1 SGHRS, CDR2 YFSETQ. The CDR3 is made up of 16 amino acids. CDR3 region: CASSLPQGTINEKLFF. The CDR3 region has the DNA TGCGCCAGCAGCCTACCACAGGGGACGATTAATGAAAAACTGTTTTTT.

This clone was seen more than once but under ten times. Other DNA sequences in this sample translate to the same CDR3. The chain recombines TRBV7-3 with TRBJ2-3; D is uncertain. The CDR3 is made up of 13 amino acids. Germline loops: CDR1 SGHTA, CDR2 FQGTGA. Trimming pared 0 bases from V and 1 base from J, leaving 2 bases between. The CDR3 DNA reads as TGTGCCAGCAGCTTAACTGGCACAGATACGCAGTATTTT. As protein: CASSLTGTDTQYF.

This clone showed up just a few times. The chain joins TRBV7-3 to TRBJ1-2, with 8 positions matching TRBD1. Per the germline V gene, CDR1 is SGHTA and CDR2 is FQGTGA. The CDR3 is 15 residues long. V was clipped by 2 bases and J by 4 bases; unmatched bases: 6. CDR3 amino acids: CASSLYGQGVYGYTF. The CDR3 DNA is TGTGCCAGCAGCTTATACGGACAGGGTGTCTATGGCTACACCTTC.

The chain recombines TRBV9 with TRBJ1-2; 8 bases match TRBD1. This CDR3 region has 15 residues. V shed 3 bases, J shed 2 bases, and the junction held 6 bases outside the gene matches. The germline V gene has CDR1 SGDLS and CDR2 YYNGEE. CDR3 nucleotides: TGTGCCAGCAGCGCCGGACAGGGAAACAACTATGGCTACACCTTC. It encodes CASSAGQGNNYGYTF.

This clone turned up a few times. The J gene is TRBJ1-2, the V gene TRBV29-1; D gene ambiguous. V lost 3 bases to trimming and J lost 4 bases, with 12 bases between them. The CDR3 consists of 13 residues. Germline loops: CDR1 SQVTM, CDR2 ANQGSEA. In nucleotides, the CDR3 is TGCAGCGTTGAGCAAGGATCGATCTATGGCTACACCTTC. Its translation: CSVEQGSIYGYTF.

About this clone: Its ends do not fully match the called genes, so a read error is possible. The chain uses TRBV6-5 and TRBJ2-1; D is unresolved. The CDR3 covers 14 residues. Germline loops: CDR1 MNHEY, CDR2 SVGAGI. The chain's CDR3 is CAISEERGGNEQFF. CDR3 in DNA: TGTGCCATCAGTGAGGAGCGAGGTGGTAATGAGCAGTTCTTC.

Only a few counts were recorded for this clone. The V call is TRBV7-9, the J call TRBJ2-3; perhaps D is TRBD1 or TRBD2 (5 bases each). V was clipped by 11 bases and J by 6 bases, with 33 bases between them. Germline-derived CDR1 and CDR2 are SEHNR and FQNEAQ (reference sequence). This CDR3 comprises 18 residues. The CDR3 here is CAVQPGQGNLKRADTQYF. The CDR3 region has the DNA TGTGCCGTTCAGCCGGGGCAGGGAAATCTTAAGAGAGCCGATACGCAGTATTTT.

The V call is TRBV29-1, the J call TRBJ2-1, with D perhaps TRBD2 (5 bases). V lost 1 base and J lost 0, with 10 bases in between. CDR3 length equals 15 residues. Germline values: CDR1 SQVTM, CDR2 ANQGSEA. CDR3: CSVEGELSSYNEQFF. The CDR3 DNA reads TGCAGCGTTGAAGGGGAGCTAAGCTCCTACAATGAGCAGTTCTTC.

V is TRBV11-3 and J is TRBJ1-1, with a tentative D call TRBD1 (6 bases). The V gene's germline CDR1 is SGHNT and CDR2 YENEEA. CDR3 size: 17 residues. V shed 4 bases and J shed 4 bases, with 22 bases lying between them. CDR3 nucleotides: TGTGCCAGCAGCTCAGGCAGGGGCCGTCCATCGGGCACTGAAGCTTTCTTT. Amino acids: CASSSGRGRPSGTEAFF.

This clone showed up just a few times. This chain links TRBV4-2 with TRBJ2-1; 10 bases are shared with TRBD2. CDR1 is LGHNA and CDR2 is YNFKEQ in the germline V gene. The length of the CDR3 is 15 residues. Losses at the gene ends were 7 bases for V and 10 bases for J; bases not matched to a gene: 13. The CDR3, as DNA: TGTGCCAGCACCTCCGGGACTAGCGACTCGGGGGAGCAGTTCTTC. Its protein product is CASTSGTSDSGEQFF.

The V and J genes are TRBV5-4 and TRBJ2-6; the match to TRBD1 covers 8 bases. Germline CDR1 reads SGHNT; CDR2 reads YYREEE (reference sequence). The ends lost 4 bases at V and 0 bases at J; junction bases unmatched: 6. The CDR3 has 17 residues. Here the CDR3 reads CASSRDRPYSGANVLTF. Written as DNA, the CDR3 is TGTGCCAGCAGCCGGGACAGGCCCTACTCTGGGGCCAACGTCCTGACTTTC.

This clone was seen a handful of times. The V call is TRBV25-1, the J call TRBJ2-7; D perhaps matches TRBD1 (6 bases). The V gene lost 1 base and the J gene lost 6 bases, with 16 bases spanning the gap. The germline gives CDR1 MGHDK, CDR2 SYGVNS. The CDR3 contains 15 residues. The CDR3 DNA reads as TGTGCCAGCAGTGAATCGGTCAGGGGCCACTCCGAGCAGTACTTC. Residues: CASSESVRGHSEQYF.

Only a few counts were recorded for this clone. This chain connects TRBV28 to TRBJ1-2; D unresolved. Trimming took 8 bases from V and 2 from J, leaving 18 bases between them. This CDR3 is built from 15 residues. The germline CDR1 and CDR2 sequences are MDHEN and SYDVKM. The DNA for the CDR3 is TGTGCCAGCGACGGCCGGAGGGAGGGAAACTATGGCTACACCTTC. Protein: CASDGRREGNYGYTF.